The next 28 T cell receptor beta chains were all read from a single sample in a study of blood T cell repertoires in COVID-19. TCRdb's table, derived via immunoSEQ multiplex PCR, lists solely in-frame clones and lacks some. The sample lists 120,000 to 150,000 clones, roughly 80% occurring once. The sequenced sample was peripheral blood. The receptors originated from a human donor in a cohort sampled during active COVID-19.

The rearrangement links TRBV7-6 to TRBJ1-1; D ambiguous. Germline values: CDR1 SGHVS, CDR2 FNYEAQ. The CDR3 totals 14 residues. Between the trimmed V and J ends, which lost 1 base and 2 bases, there was a span of 8 bases. This CDR3 reads CASSLGTDNTEAFF. The CDR3 nucleotides are TGTGCCAGCAGCTTAGGAACAGATAACACTGAAGCTTTCTTT.

The rearrangement links TRBV27 to TRBJ1-1; 9 positions agree with TRBD1. The CDR3 is 15 amino acids. The V and J ends lost 5 bases and 6 bases, in that order; junction bases with no gene match: 10. Germline V lookup: CDR1 MNHEY, CDR2 SMNVEV (reference sequence). CDR3 in amino acids: CASSTPDRGFAEAFF. The CDR3 DNA reads as TGTGCCAGCAGTACCCCGGACAGGGGTTTCGCTGAAGCTTTCTTT.

The genes are TRBV7-3 and TRBJ1-5, with D unclear. V dropped 5 bases and J dropped 7 bases, with 15 bases sitting between them. The CDR3 is 14 residues long. The germline CDR1 and CDR2 sequences are SGHTA and FQGTGA. CDR3 region: CASSPQPVEQPQHF. In DNA form, the CDR3 reads TGTGCCAGCAGCCCACAACCCGTGGAGCAGCCCCAGCATTTT.

V gene TRBV30 combines with J gene TRBJ1-3; D possibly corresponds to TRBD1 (5 bases). Trimming took 3 bases from V and 3 from J, leaving 15 bases between them. The CDR3 has 15 amino acids. Per germline, CDR1 GTSNPN and CDR2 SVGIG (reference sequence). The CDR3 protein is CAWSIQGGFGNTIYF. Written as DNA, the CDR3 is TGTGCCTGGAGCATTCAGGGAGGGTTTGGAAACACCATATATTTT.

The CDR3 reads CASSLGAGGSTDTQYF. CDR3 nucleotides: TGTGCCAGCAGCTTAGGAGCGGGAGGCAGCACAGATACGCAGTATTTT. V usage is TRBV7-9 and J usage is TRBJ2-3, with 9 positions matching TRBD2. From germline, CDR1 is SEHNR and CDR2 FQNEAQ (reference sequence). The CDR3 runs 16 residues. V dropped 1 base and J dropped 0; count of bases not matched to a gene: 2.

This chain joins TRBV9 and TRBJ1-2, with TRBD1 identical over 9 bases. Trimming removed 3 bases from V and 3 bases from J; junction bases left unmatched: 6. This CDR3 has 15 amino acids. Germline lookup yields CDR1 SGDLS and CDR2 YYNGEE. CDR3 nucleotide sequence: TGTGCCAGCAGCGCTGGGACAGGGCGAGACTATGGCTACACCTTC. This sequence encodes CASSAGTGRDYGYTF.

The CDR3 bases are TGTGCCAGCACCCCGGGACAGGGGGCCTACGAGCAGTACGTC. As protein: CASTPGQGAYEQYV. V usage is TRBV6-5 and J usage is TRBJ2-7; TRBD1 matches 11 bases. The CDR3 is made up of 14 amino acids. Germline CDR1 and CDR2: MNHEY and SVGAGI. V trimming: 7 bases; J trimming: 2 bases; junction bases outside the gene matches: 4.

This clone is a singleton in its sample. The chain employs TRBV2 and TRBJ2-7; 10 bases align to TRBD1. V shed 0 bases and J 1 base; nucleotides not matched to a gene: 6. CDR1 and CDR2 from the germline V gene are SNHLY and FYNNEI. The CDR3 sequence is 17 residues long. CDR3 region: CASSEAPGQGKSYEQYV. The CDR3 coding sequence is TGTGCCAGCAGTGAAGCCCCGGGACAGGGGAAGTCCTACGAGCAGTACGTC.

The rearrangement uses TRBV5-4 and TRBJ1-2, with D maybe TRBD1 (6 bases). The CDR3 runs 15 residues. The germline gives CDR1 SGHNT, CDR2 YYREEE (reference sequence). The V end lost 4 bases, the J end lost 2 bases, and 15 bases lay between the germline ends. CDR3 residues: CASSVNTGQNYGYTF. CDR3 DNA: TGTGCCAGCAGCGTAAATACGGGACAAAACTATGGCTACACCTTC.

The rearrangement uses TRBV7-9 and TRBJ2-5; D is possibly TRBD1 (6 bases). CDR3 length equals 16 residues. Germline CDR1 SEHNR, CDR2 FQNEAQ (reference sequence). V was pared by 1 base and J by 2 bases, with 14 bases between. CDR3 region: CASSLGNRAPQETQYF. The CDR3, as DNA: TGTGCCAGCAGCTTAGGAAACAGGGCCCCACAAGAGACCCAGTACTTC. Together with reference TRBV7-9 and TRBJ2-5, the CDR3 gives the full variable domain: DTGVSQNPRHKITKRGQNVTFRCDPISEHNRLYWYRQTLGQGPEFLTYFQNEAQLEKSRLLSDRFSAERPKGSFSTLEIQRTEQGDSAMYLCASSLGNRAPQETQYFGPGTRLLVL.

V and J are TRBV19 and TRBJ2-2; D call uncertain. Germline loops: CDR1 LNHDA, CDR2 SQIVND (reference sequence). The CDR3 has 16 residues. Trimming cost V 5 bases and J 8 bases, with 21 bases left between them. Here the CDR3 DNA reads TGTGCCAGTAGTTCTACCCCATCGGCCCCGGGTGGGGAGCTGTTTTTT. This gives the protein CASSSTPSAPGGELFF.

This chain connects TRBV7-2 to TRBJ2-1; 10 bases are a match to TRBD2. In germline, CDR1 is SGHTA, CDR2 FQGNSA. Trimming at V came to 2 bases and at J to 15 bases, leaving 10 bases not matched to a gene. This CDR3 is 14 amino acids long. CDR3 sequence (DNA): TGTGCCAGCAGCTTACTAGCGGGGGCCCCCCAGCCGTTCTTC. It specifies CASSLLAGAPQPFF.

The chain employs TRBV7-9 and TRBJ2-7; 7 bases are a match to TRBD1. Germline V CDR1 and CDR2: SEHNR, FQNEAQ (reference sequence). The CDR3 contains 14 residues. V lost 6 bases, J lost 0 bases, and 5 bases stayed unmatched. Here the CDR3 reads CASRSGTASYEQYF. Here the CDR3 DNA reads TGTGCCAGCAGGTCCGGGACAGCCTCCTACGAGCAGTACTTC.

The gene calls are TRBV11-3 and TRBJ1-5; TRBD1 matches 7 bases. The CDR3 has 19 residues. Germline V gene sequence: CDR1 SGHNT, CDR2 YENEEA. The J segment lost 0 bases and the V segment lost 2 bases, leaving 13 bases of the junction unmatched. CDR3 sequence: CASSLPTGSAGFSNQPQHF. The CDR3 DNA reads as TGTGCCAGCAGCTTACCGACAGGGTCGGCGGGCTTTAGCAATCAGCCCCAGCATTTT.

The CDR3 reads CASSEARGRGEKLFF. As DNA, the CDR3 is TGTGCCAGCAGTGAAGCGAGAGGACGAGGGGAAAAACTGTTTTTT. J is TRBJ1-4 and V is TRBV6-1; D gene ambiguous. The CDR3 is 15 residues long. Germline V gene sequence: CDR1 MNHNS, CDR2 SASEGT. V was shortened by 0 bases and J by 8 bases, with 13 bases between the two germline ends.

The rearrangement links TRBV2 to TRBJ2-1; the match to TRBD1 covers 8 bases. This CDR3 is built from 15 residues. Germline values: CDR1 SNHLY, CDR2 FYNNEI. V was pared by 7 bases and J by 0 bases, with 5 bases of the junction left unmatched. The CDR3 loop is CASNRQGSSYNEQFF. DNA of the CDR3: TGTGCCAGCAATCGACAGGGGAGCTCCTACAATGAGCAGTTCTTC.

The genes are TRBV5-1 and TRBJ2-3; 8 nucleotides line up with TRBD2. The CDR3 runs to 16 residues. Germline CDR1 and CDR2: SGHRS and YFSETQ. Unmatched junction bases numbered 5, after V lost 1 base and J lost 1 base. CDR3 DNA sequence: TGCGCCAGCAGCTTGAGCGGGAGAGGGGGCACAGATACGCAGTATTTT. This encodes CASSLSGRGGTDTQYF.

The V and J genes are TRBV6-5 and TRBJ2-7; 8 positions match TRBD1. The germline V gene encodes CDR1 MNHEY and CDR2 SVGAGI. Trimming took 7 bases from V and 2 from J; bases not matched to a gene: 7. The CDR3 extends over 14 amino acids. As DNA, the CDR3 is TGTGCCAGCACCACAGGACAGGGAGCCTACGAGCAGTACTTC. Amino acid sequence: CASTTGQGAYEQYF.

V gene TRBV19 combines with J gene TRBJ2-2; 9 positions agree with TRBD2. CDR1 is LNHDA, CDR2 SQIVND, per germline (reference sequence). The CDR3 extends over 17 amino acids. V lost 2 bases, J lost 8 bases, and 12 bases stayed unmatched. Written as DNA, the CDR3 is TGTGCCAGTAGTATATCCCCCGGGCGGGGGGGCCAAGGGGAGCTGTTTTTT. Its translation is CASSISPGRGGQGELFF.

This clone was detected a few times. V gene TRBV7-8 combines with J gene TRBJ1-4; D is unclear. V was shortened by 4 bases and J by 8 bases, with 14 bases between the two germline ends. The CDR3 loop spans 14 amino acids. Germline CDR1 is SGHVS and CDR2 is FQNEAQ. CDR3 sequence reads: CASSSSRRMEKLFF. CDR3 coding DNA: TGTGCCAGCAGCTCCTCGCGGCGGATGGAAAAACTGTTTTTT.

This clone was observed a handful of times. This sequence joins TRBV5-4 and TRBJ1-6, with TRBD1 matching over 10 bases. The CDR3 runs 15 residues. CDR1 is SGHNT, CDR2 YYREEE, per germline (reference sequence). V shed 8 bases and J 8 bases; nucleotides not matched to a gene: 10. Here the CDR3 reads CASSAPGQGYSPLHF. For the CDR3, the DNA is TGTGCCAGTTCCGCCCCGGGACAGGGGTATTCACCCCTCCACTTT.

The chain combines TRBV6-4 with TRBJ1-1; TRBD1 matches at 10 bases. CDR1 is MRHNA, CDR2 SNTAGT, per germline. The CDR3 is made up of 14 amino acids. Trimming at V came to 3 bases and at J to 4 bases, leaving 2 bases not matched to a gene. CDR3 protein: CASSDGQGGTEAFF. The CDR3 DNA reads as TGTGCCAGCAGTGATGGACAGGGGGGCACTGAAGCTTTCTTT.

The chain combines TRBV24-1 with TRBJ2-3; 12 bases are shared with TRBD2. The CDR3 extends over 19 amino acids. Germline CDR1 is KGHDR and CDR2 is SFDVKD. V dropped 3 bases and J dropped 4; count of bases not matched to a gene: 13. The CDR3 region is CATSDTSGGTKHTADTQYF. The CDR3 coding sequence is TGTGCCACCAGTGATACTAGCGGGGGGACTAAACACACGGCAGATACGCAGTATTTT.

The chain employs TRBV5-1 and TRBJ1-3, with 9 bases lining up with TRBD1. Germline loops: CDR1 SGHRS, CDR2 YFSETQ. V lost 0 bases to trimming and J lost 2 bases; unmatched junction nucleotides: 3. CDR3 length equals 16 residues. CDR3 protein: CASSLEGTGTGNTIYF. The CDR3 DNA reads as TGCGCCAGCAGCTTGGAGGGGACAGGGACTGGAAACACCATATATTTT.

The J gene is TRBJ1-5, the V gene TRBV28, with 7 bases lining up with TRBD1. The CDR3 contains 14 residues. Germline values: CDR1 MDHEN, CDR2 SYDVKM. The V gene end was trimmed by 7 bases and the J gene end by 0 bases; junction bases not matched to a gene: 3. The DNA for the CDR3 is TGTGCCAGCAAACAGGGGTATAGCAATCAGCCCCAGCATTTT. Encoded protein: CASKQGYSNQPQHF.

This chain joins TRBV3-1 (or the pseudogene TRBV3-2) and TRBJ2-1, with 7 bases lining up with TRBD1. The CDR3 runs 14 residues. With 4 bases clipped from V and 4 bases from J, the junction kept 4 bases outside the gene matches. Per germline, CDR1 LGHDT and CDR2 YNNKEL (reference sequence). CDR3: CASSLWDRYNEQFF. In nucleotides, the CDR3 is TGTGCCAGCAGCCTTTGGGACAGATACAATGAGCAGTTCTTC.

This chain uses TRBV2 with TRBJ1-5; D is perhaps TRBD1 (5 bases). Trimming cost V 7 bases and J 4 bases, with 11 bases left between them. From germline, CDR1 is SNHLY and CDR2 FYNNEI. The CDR3 sequence is 13 residues long. DNA of the CDR3: TGTGCCAGCAAAAGGGGTGGTAATCAGCCCCAGCATTTT. This sequence encodes CASKRGGNQPQHF.

J is TRBJ2-7 and V is TRBV27; 12 nucleotides align to TRBD1. V lost 7 bases and J lost 0; bases outside the gene matches: 16. The CDR3 contains 19 residues. CDR1 is MNHEY and CDR2 is SMNVEV in the germline V gene (reference sequence). In nucleotides, the CDR3 is TGTGCCAGCACGGGACAGGGGGCTCTCTCCGCAAAGAGCTCCTACGAGCAGTACGTC. Protein sequence: CASTGQGALSAKSSYEQYV.